This T cell receptor beta chain was identified in a study of beta chain features in type 1 diabetes. Looking at the study overall: Healthy donors and patients had similar age, gender and cell yields.

cDNA synthesis used the whole RNA isolate, giving expressed TCRB sequences. There were about 3.57 million reads on average in the naive, central memory and regulatory T cell samples. Generated by immunoSEQ multiplex PCR, the TCRdb table keeps only in-frame clones and is missing some. The sample carries 640,000 or so clones, around an eighth recorded once. The sample holds a few counts of this clone. What it binds is unknown. Study-wide results and limits: Junctions at VDJ sites from type 1 diabetes patients had fewer insertions and more deletions. TCRB CDR3 length was moderately but significantly reduced in all four CD4+ subsets of Type 1 diabetes patients.

This CDR3 is built from 18 residues. V lost 2 bases to trimming and J lost 0 bases; unmatched junction nucleotides: 12. The germline gives CDR1 MGHRA, CDR2 YSYEKL. The gene calls are TRBV4-1 and TRBJ1-1, with 7 bases lining up with TRBD1. This sequence was found in a man aged 18 to 30 with type 1 diabetes. The sequenced material came from naive CD4+ T cells from blood. The CDR3 nucleotides are TGCGCCAGCAGCCAATCCTCTCTATTTGGGACAGTGAACACTGAAGCTTTCTTT. Translated: CASSQSSLFGTVNTEAFF.